This paragraph covers one T cell receptor (beta chain) sequence. The data stem from a study of T cell responses to AZD1222 COVID-19 vaccine. Turning to the study itself: Second doses were pooled across both intervals (about 4 or about 12 weeks).

Sequencing was performed with immunoSEQ multiplex PCR; in TCRdb, only in-frame clones are kept and a portion is missing. Here the sample spans tens of thousands of clones, around 90% being singletons. This material consisted of peripheral blood, taken on day 0 of AZD1222 vaccination. This receptor was identified in an adult in good health.

CDR3 bases: TGTGCCACCAGTGATCAGGGACAGGACACAGATACGCAGTATTTT. Its protein product is CATSDQGQDTDTQYF. The chain couples TRBV24-1 to TRBJ2-3; 8 nucleotides match TRBD1. V lost 3 bases to trimming and J lost 2 bases; unmatched junction nucleotides: 3. This CDR3 comprises 15 residues. Germline CDR1 and CDR2: KGHDR and SFDVKD.